This is a list of T cell receptor beta chains from one sample in a study of cytomegalovirus exposure and HLA in healthy donors. Profiling relied on immunoSEQ multiplex PCR, and the TCRdb table lists in-frame clones only, not all of them. This table has under 150,000 clones, about 68% appearing once. The sequenced material came from PBMCs. The receptors were gathered from a woman between 35 and 50 years old in good health and CMV-seropositive. CDR3s include the opening cysteine and the closing phenylalanine or tryptophan. The D gene is left open where the match is weak. Rows give clone size only sometimes, using once, few, many, or a class for an expanded clone.

v_gene,d_gene,len,abundance,j_gene,CDR3nt,CDR3aa
TRBV5-1,TRBD1,15,NA,TRBJ2-5,TGCGCCAGCAGCTTGCTCGGGACAGTCCAAGAGACCCAGTACTTC,CASSLLGTVQETQYF
TRBV9,TRBD2,16,NA,TRBJ2-5,TGTGCCAGCAGCGTCGGCGGGAGGGGGGGAGTTGAGACCCAGTACTTC,CASSVGGRGGVETQYF
TRBV15,NA,19,NA,TRBJ2-7,TGTGCCACCAGCAGAGATCCCCGCGGAGGAGCCCTTCACTCCTACGAGCAGTACTTC,CATSRDPRGGALHSYEQYF
TRBV25-1,TRBD2,13,NA,TRBJ2-3,TGTGCCAGCACCCGGGGGGGGGCTGATACGCAGTATTTT,CASTRGGADTQYF
TRBV4-1,TRBD2,17,NA,TRBJ2-1,TGCGCCAGCAGCCAAGTGGGTAGCGGGAGCTCCTACAATGAGCAGTTCTTC,CASSQVGSGSSYNEQFF
TRBV7-6,TRBD2,17,NA,TRBJ2-3,TGTGCCAGCAGCCCCCGGACTAGCGGGGGGAGCACAGATACGCAGTATTTT,CASSPRTSGGSTDTQYF
TRBV27,TRBD1,15,once,TRBJ2-2,TGTGCCAGCAGTTCTCGGACAGGCCCCACCGGGGAGCTGTTTTTT,CASSSRTGPTGELFF
TRBV7-8,NA,13,few,TRBJ2-2,TGTGCCAGCAGCGAGAACAGGGCCGGGGAGCTGTTTTTT,CASSENRAGELFF
TRBV30,NA,14,NA,TRBJ2-7,TGTGCCTGGAGCGGGGTATTACCTACGGGGGAGCAGTACTTC,CAWSGVLPTGEQYF
TRBV19,NA,13,NA,TRBJ2-5,TGTGCCAGTAGTATAGAGCGCCAAGAGACCCAGTACTTC,CASSIERQETQYF
TRBV6-1,NA,12,NA,TRBJ2-5,TGTGCCAGCAGCTTGCTAAGCCCGACCCAGTACTTC,CASSLLSPTQYF
TRBV6-1,NA,15,NA,TRBJ2-4,TGTGCCAGCAGCCCTGCTAGCGTTGGCAAAAACATTCAGTACTTC,CASSPASVGKNIQYF
TRBV10-3,TRBD1,13,NA,TRBJ1-1,TGTGCCATCAGTGGGACAGGGGGCACTGAAGCTTTCTTT,CAISGTGGTEAFF
TRBV25-1,TRBD1,15,NA,TRBJ1-4,TGTGCCAGCAGTGAAGCGGGGACAGGGACCGAAAAACTGTTTTTT,CASSEAGTGTEKLFF
TRBV27,NA,16,NA,TRBJ1-5,TGTGCCAGCAGTCCCGGGTGGGGGGAGAAGGATCAGCCCCAGCATTTT,CASSPGWGEKDQPQHF
TRBV6-5,NA,10,NA,TRBJ1-1,TGTGCCACCGGTCTTACTGAAGCTTTCTTT,CATGLTEAFF
TRBV11-3,NA,14,NA,TRBJ2-4,TGTGCCAGCAGCCAACAGGATTTCAAAAACATTCAGTACTTC,CASSQQDFKNIQYF
TRBV7-9,TRBD1,12,once,TRBJ1-2,TGTGCCAGCAGCCCGACAGGGCATGGCTACACCTTC,CASSPTGHGYTF
TRBV7-6,NA,14,NA,TRBJ2-5,TGTGCCAGCAGCTTAGGGGCAGGACAAGAGACCCAGTACTTC,CASSLGAGQETQYF
TRBV6-5,TRBD1,13,NA,TRBJ1-2,TGTGCCAGCATCCGCAACAGGGGTCATGGCTACACCTTC,CASIRNRGHGYTF
TRBV7-3,TRBD2,21,once,TRBJ2-1,TGTGCCAGCAGCCTCCTGCCGGGACTAGCGGGGGGCCGGAGCTCCTACAATGAGCAGTTCTTC,CASSLLPGLAGGRSSYNEQFF
TRBV5-1,TRBD2,16,NA,TRBJ2-3,TGCGCCAGCAGCTTGGTGGACGGGAGGTTAAAAGATACGCAGTATTTT,CASSLVDGRLKDTQYF
TRBV27,NA,15,NA,TRBJ2-5,TGTGCCAGCAGTTTAGGGCTCAGCAACCAAGAGACCCAGTACTTC,CASSLGLSNQETQYF
TRBV30,NA,20,few,TRBJ1-5,TGTGCCTGGAGTGTACGCCGGCTACTGGACGGGGGGAATAGCAATCAGCCCCAGCATTTT,CAWSVRRLLDGGNSNQPQHF
TRBV2,NA,14,few,TRBJ2-7,TGTGCCAGCAGATGGACAGCTGTCTCCTACGAGCAGTACTTC,CASRWTAVSYEQYF
TRBV6-1,TRBD1,15,NA,TRBJ2-5,TGTGCCAGCAGCGCACCGGGACAGGGGTTTACCTTGGTGAACTTC,CASSAPGQGFTLVNF
TRBV5-5,TRBD2,15,NA,TRBJ2-1,TGTGCCAGCAGCTCATTAGCGGGGGCGGGAAATGAGCAGTTCTTC,CASSSLAGAGNEQFF
TRBV12-5,TRBD2,18,NA,TRBJ2-3,TGTGCTAGTGGTTTAAACCCCCGGGGCGGGAGACACACAGATACGCAGTATTTT,CASGLNPRGGRHTDTQYF
TRBV6-6,NA,13,NA,TRBJ1-1,TGTGCCAGCATTACACAGGGGAACACTGAAGCTTTCTTT,CASITQGNTEAFF
TRBV6-6,NA,16,few,TRBJ2-4,TGTGCCAGCAGTTACTCGTATAGGGGAGCCAAAAACATTCAGTACTTC,CASSYSYRGAKNIQYF
TRBV6-1,NA,14,once,TRBJ1-2,TGTGCCAGCAGTGAAGGGCAGACTAACTATGGCTACACCTTC,CASSEGQTNYGYTF
TRBV6-1,TRBD2,15,NA,TRBJ2-1,TGTGCCAGCAGAGGACTAGCGGGGGGCGTCAATGAGCAGTTCTTC,CASRGLAGGVNEQFF
TRBV5-6,NA,13,NA,TRBJ2-7,TGTGCCAGCACCCGCAGTAGGGGCCACGAGCAGTACTTC,CASTRSRGHEQYF
TRBV7-2,TRBD2,19,NA,TRBJ2-2,TGTGCCAGCAGCTTATCTAGCGGGGGGGCTTATTGGAACACCGGGGAGCTGTTTTTT,CASSLSSGGAYWNTGELFF
TRBV5-1,TRBD2,16,few,TRBJ2-1,TGCGCCAGCAGCACACCTTTAGCGGGAACTCAGGGGGAGCAGTTCTTC,CASSTPLAGTQGEQFF
TRBV10-3,NA,14,NA,TRBJ2-7,TGTGCCATCAGTGACGGGGTTGGCTCCTACGAGCAGTACTTC,CAISDGVGSYEQYF
TRBV6-1,NA,13,NA,TRBJ1-1,TGTGCCAGCAGTGTAGTGGGGAGAACTGAAGCTTTCTTT,CASSVVGRTEAFF
TRBV6-6,NA,16,NA,TRBJ1-2,TGTGCCAGCAGTTACTCTGGGGGGGGACAACGGGATGGCTACACCTTC,CASSYSGGGQRDGYTF
TRBV4-3,NA,16,NA,TRBJ2-2,TGCGCCAGCAGCCAAGGGAGAAGGGGGAACACCGGGGAGCTGTTTTTT,CASSQGRRGNTGELFF
TRBV4-1,NA,17,few,TRBJ1-3,TGCGCCAGCAGCCAAGGGAGGGGGGGGAGCTCTGGAAACACCATATATTTT,CASSQGRGGSSGNTIYF
TRBV11-3,TRBD2,18,few,TRBJ2-3,TGTGCCAGCAGCCCCGGACTAGCGGGAGGACAAAGCACAGATACGCAGTATTTT,CASSPGLAGGQSTDTQYF
TRBV6-5,NA,15,once,TRBJ1-2,TGTGCCAGCAGTTACTCGAGGGGACAAATCTATGGCTACACCTTC,CASSYSRGQIYGYTF
TRBV25-1,NA,15,NA,TRBJ2-1,TGTGCCAGCAGTGAATTGGGAGAAGCTCACAATGAGCAGTTCTTC,CASSELGEAHNEQFF
TRBV19,NA,14,NA,TRBJ1-2,TGTGCCAGTAACTTTCCCAGGGTTCAATATGGCTACACCTTC,CASNFPRVQYGYTF
TRBV18,NA,14,NA,TRBJ2-2,TGTGCCAGCTCACCAGACAGTGCGGCCGGGGAGCTGTTTTTT,CASSPDSAAGELFF
TRBV29-1,NA,12,NA,TRBJ2-7,TGCAGCGTGTTACGACTCGGAGGCGAGCAGTACTTC,CSVLRLGGEQYF
TRBV14,TRBD2,16,NA,TRBJ2-1,TGTGCCAGCAGCCAAGGCCCCAGCGGGAGGCTTAATGAGCAGTTCTTC,CASSQGPSGRLNEQFF
TRBV5-1,NA,14,NA,TRBJ2-1,TGCGCCAGCAGTTTACAGGGATTTGGGAGTGAGCAGTTCTTC,CASSLQGFGSEQFF
TRBV5-6,TRBD1,15,NA,TRBJ1-2,TGTGCCAGCCGGGGACAGGGTGCATCGAAAAGTGGCTACACCTTC,CASRGQGASKSGYTF
TRBV2,TRBD1,12,NA,TRBJ1-1,TGTGCCAGCGGACAGGGGAACACTGAAGCTTTCTTT,CASGQGNTEAFF
TRBV9,TRBD2,16,NA,TRBJ2-3,TGTGCCAGCAGACGGGGACTAGCGGGGGTTTCAGATACGCAGTATTTT,CASRRGLAGVSDTQYF
TRBV2,NA,16,once,TRBJ1-1,TGTGCCAGCACCCAAAATCCCGGAGGCGGACACACTGAAGCTTTCTTT,CASTQNPGGGHTEAFF
TRBV5-5,NA,20,NA,TRBJ2-7,TGTGCCAGCAGCTTCTCTCGGCCGGGACAATTAGCGGGTCGGAGGGAGGAGCAGTACTTC,CASSFSRPGQLAGRREEQYF
TRBV5-4,TRBD1,15,NA,TRBJ1-6,TGTGCCAGCAGCCTAGACAGGGGAACGGATTCACCCCTCCACTTT,CASSLDRGTDSPLHF